Listed below are T cell receptor beta chains from one sample, sequenced in a study of shared clonotypes between healthy human individuals. The method was immunoSEQ multiplex PCR; TCRdb's version includes in-frame clones alone and lacks a portion of them. The sample has over a million clones, roughly 96% seen once. What was sequenced was naive CD4+ T cells sorted from blood. These receptors were obtained from a man under 40 in good health. The CDR3 runs from the conserved cysteine through the conserved F or W. Each record gives: D gene, V gene, J gene, clone size, CDR3 DNA, CDR3 protein. D genes are given only for firm matches. The size field is filled for only some rows; it gives once, few, many or a size class.

d_call: NA; v_call: TRBV18; j_call: TRBJ1-3; clone_size: NA; cdr3_nt: TGTGCCAGCTCACTCAAGACTGCCCACTCTGGAAACACCATATATTTT; cdr3_aa: CASSLKTAHSGNTIYF
d_call: NA; v_call: TRBV27; j_call: TRBJ1-5; clone_size: NA; cdr3_nt: TGTGCCAGCAGTTTATTCAGGGAAACGCTTCAGCCCCAGCATTTT; cdr3_aa: CASSLFRETLQPQHF
d_call: NA; v_call: TRBV29-1; j_call: TRBJ2-7; clone_size: once; cdr3_nt: TGCAGCGCGAAAACCTACGAGCAGTACTTC; cdr3_aa: CSAKTYEQYF
d_call: NA; v_call: TRBV18; j_call: TRBJ1-5; clone_size: few; cdr3_nt: TGTGCCAGCTCACCAGACCCTGTTGGGCCTAATCAGCCCCAGCATTTT; cdr3_aa: CASSPDPVGPNQPQHF
d_call: TRBD2; v_call: TRBV5-1; j_call: TRBJ2-3; clone_size: once; cdr3_nt: TGCGCCAGCAGCCCGGGACTAGCGGAGAGCACAGATACGCAGTATTTT; cdr3_aa: CASSPGLAESTDTQYF
d_call: TRBD2; v_call: TRBV9; j_call: TRBJ2-7; clone_size: NA; cdr3_nt: TGTGCCAGCAGCCTCTCAGCGGGGATATCCTACGAGCAGTACTTC; cdr3_aa: CASSLSAGISYEQYF
d_call: NA; v_call: TRBV27; j_call: TRBJ1-5; clone_size: NA; cdr3_nt: TGTGCCAGCAGTTTCCGCGGGTCGGACCAGCCCCAGCATTTT; cdr3_aa: CASSFRGSDQPQHF
d_call: TRBD1; v_call: TRBV28; j_call: TRBJ1-5; clone_size: once; cdr3_nt: TGTGCCAGCAGTTTTCGGGACCGACAGGGGGCATATCAGCCCCAGCATTTT; cdr3_aa: CASSFRDRQGAYQPQHF
d_call: TRBD1; v_call: TRBV18; j_call: TRBJ2-1; clone_size: NA; cdr3_nt: TGTGCCAGCTCACCAGGACAGGGCCTTGAGCAGTTCTTC; cdr3_aa: CASSPGQGLEQFF
d_call: NA; v_call: TRBV5-4; j_call: TRBJ2-5; clone_size: NA; cdr3_nt: TGTGCCAGCAGCGAGTCAGGGGAAGAGACCCAGTACTTC; cdr3_aa: CASSESGEETQYF
d_call: TRBD1; v_call: TRBV29-1; j_call: TRBJ1-4; clone_size: NA; cdr3_nt: TGCAGCGTTAACTCCGGACAGGAGGGGACTAATGAAAAACTGTTTTTT; cdr3_aa: CSVNSGQEGTNEKLFF
d_call: NA; v_call: TRBV29-1; j_call: TRBJ2-1; clone_size: NA; cdr3_nt: TGCAGCATAGCCCGGGGCCCCAATGAGCAGTTCTTC; cdr3_aa: CSIARGPNEQFF
d_call: NA; v_call: TRBV7-9; j_call: TRBJ2-7; clone_size: NA; cdr3_nt: TGTGCCAGCAGCTTCCCGTACAGAGTCCACGAGCAGTACTTC; cdr3_aa: CASSFPYRVHEQYF
d_call: NA; v_call: TRBV11-2; j_call: TRBJ2-4; clone_size: NA; cdr3_nt: TGTGCCAGCAGCTTACGATTTCAGCAAAACATTCAGTACTTC; cdr3_aa: CASSLRFQQNIQYF
d_call: TRBD2; v_call: TRBV2; j_call: TRBJ2-7; clone_size: NA; cdr3_nt: TGCGGCTCTAGCGGGAGCTCCTACGAGCAGTACTTC; cdr3_aa: CGSSGSSYEQYF
d_call: NA; v_call: TRBV18; j_call: TRBJ2-1; clone_size: NA; cdr3_nt: TGTGCCAGCTCACCCTACGGGGAATGGTACAATGAGCAGTTCTTC; cdr3_aa: CASSPYGEWYNEQFF
d_call: NA; v_call: TRBV5-4; j_call: TRBJ2-1; clone_size: NA; cdr3_nt: TGTGCCAGCAGCTTTTCCCAGCGGGAGCAGTTCTTC; cdr3_aa: CASSFSQREQFF
d_call: NA; v_call: TRBV7-9; j_call: TRBJ2-4; clone_size: NA; cdr3_nt: TGTGCCAGCAGCGCGTACAGGGAAGGAGCCAAAAACATTCAGTACTTC; cdr3_aa: CASSAYREGAKNIQYF
d_call: TRBD1; v_call: TRBV10-1; j_call: TRBJ1-1; clone_size: NA; cdr3_nt: TGCGCCAGCAGTGCGACAGGGAGGACTGAAGCTTTCTTT; cdr3_aa: CASSATGRTEAFF
d_call: TRBD2; v_call: TRBV6-5; j_call: TRBJ2-1; clone_size: NA; cdr3_nt: TGTGCCAGCAGTCTACAGCGGGAGTCGGGTGAGCAGTTCTTC; cdr3_aa: CASSLQRESGEQFF
d_call: NA; v_call: TRBV15; j_call: TRBJ1-1; clone_size: NA; cdr3_nt: TGTGCCACCAGCAGAGTAACGAGCACTGAAGCTTTCTTT; cdr3_aa: CATSRVTSTEAFF
d_call: NA; v_call: TRBV29-1; j_call: TRBJ2-1; clone_size: NA; cdr3_nt: TGCAGCGTGATTCTCCGGGACTCCCTCTATGAGCAGTTCTTC; cdr3_aa: CSVILRDSLYEQFF
d_call: TRBD2; v_call: TRBV27; j_call: TRBJ2-3; clone_size: NA; cdr3_nt: TGTGCCAGCAGTATAGGACTAGCCGGGGATACGCAGTATTTT; cdr3_aa: CASSIGLAGDTQYF
d_call: NA; v_call: TRBV5-4; j_call: TRBJ1-1; clone_size: NA; cdr3_nt: TGTGCCAGCAGCGAAAGAAACACTGAAGCTTTCTTT; cdr3_aa: CASSERNTEAFF
d_call: NA; v_call: TRBV5-1; j_call: TRBJ1-5; clone_size: NA; cdr3_nt: TGCGCCAGCAGCTTGGGAGGGGGGGATAGCAATCAGCCCCAGCATTTT; cdr3_aa: CASSLGGGDSNQPQHF
d_call: NA; v_call: TRBV14; j_call: TRBJ2-2; clone_size: NA; cdr3_nt: TGTGCCAGCAGCCAAGTATCTTACACCGGGGAGCTGTTTTTT; cdr3_aa: CASSQVSYTGELFF
d_call: NA; v_call: TRBV11-2; j_call: TRBJ2-5; clone_size: NA; cdr3_nt: TGTGCCAGCAGCCGCGCGAGGAACCAAGAGACCCAGTACTTC; cdr3_aa: CASSRARNQETQYF
d_call: TRBD1; v_call: TRBV18; j_call: TRBJ2-7; clone_size: NA; cdr3_nt: TGTGCCAGCTCACCCTCAAACAGGGGACCCTACGAGCAGTACTTC; cdr3_aa: CASSPSNRGPYEQYF
d_call: TRBD1; v_call: TRBV28; j_call: TRBJ2-2; clone_size: NA; cdr3_nt: TGTGCCAGCAGTTCGACAGGGGGCTTGGGGACCGGGGAGCTGTTTTTT; cdr3_aa: CASSSTGGLGTGELFF
d_call: TRBD1; v_call: TRBV7-2; j_call: TRBJ2-5; clone_size: once; cdr3_nt: TGTGCCAGCAGCTTTGGTGGCAGGGGGCTGGGGACCCAGTACTTC; cdr3_aa: CASSFGGRGLGTQYF
d_call: TRBD2; v_call: TRBV18; j_call: TRBJ2-2; clone_size: NA; cdr3_nt: TGTGCCAGCTCACTACTCGGACTAGCGGGAGGGAGGAACACCGGGGAGCTGTTTTTT; cdr3_aa: CASSLLGLAGGRNTGELFF
d_call: NA; v_call: TRBV30; j_call: TRBJ2-4; clone_size: NA; cdr3_nt: TGTGCCTGGAAAGGGAGAAACATTCAGTACTTC; cdr3_aa: CAWKGRNIQYF
d_call: TRBD2; v_call: TRBV9; j_call: TRBJ2-2; clone_size: NA; cdr3_nt: TGTGCCAGCAGCGTGGGACTAGGCGGGAGTTATCACGGGGAGCTGTTTTTT; cdr3_aa: CASSVGLGGSYHGELFF
d_call: TRBD2; v_call: TRBV27; j_call: TRBJ2-2; clone_size: NA; cdr3_nt: TGTGCCAGCAGTTTCTGGACTAGCGGGAAGAACGGGGAGCTGTTTTTT; cdr3_aa: CASSFWTSGKNGELFF
d_call: TRBD2; v_call: TRBV4-3; j_call: TRBJ2-7; clone_size: few; cdr3_nt: TGCGCCAGCAGCCAAGACCCAACTAGCGACGAGCAGTACTTC; cdr3_aa: CASSQDPTSDEQYF
d_call: NA; v_call: TRBV5-1; j_call: TRBJ2-1; clone_size: NA; cdr3_nt: TGCGCCAGCAGCTCACCCGCCCTCAAGACTAACAATGAGCAGTTCTTC; cdr3_aa: CASSSPALKTNNEQFF
d_call: TRBD1; v_call: TRBV19; j_call: TRBJ2-2; clone_size: NA; cdr3_nt: TGTGCCAGTAGTTGGGGACAGACGAACACCGGGGAGCTGTTTTTT; cdr3_aa: CASSWGQTNTGELFF
d_call: NA; v_call: TRBV10-1; j_call: TRBJ1-2; clone_size: NA; cdr3_nt: TGCGCCAGCAGTGCCCGGCGGGACGGGAGCTACACCTTC; cdr3_aa: CASSARRDGSYTF
d_call: TRBD1; v_call: TRBV19; j_call: TRBJ1-4; clone_size: NA; cdr3_nt: TGTGCCAGTAGTCCCTTGGACAGGGGCCTTTCTAATGAAAAACTGTTTTTT; cdr3_aa: CASSPLDRGLSNEKLFF
d_call: NA; v_call: TRBV14; j_call: TRBJ2-4; clone_size: NA; cdr3_nt: TGTGCCAGCAGTGGGGGGTGGCCGGCCAAAAACATTCAGTACTTC; cdr3_aa: CASSGGWPAKNIQYF
d_call: NA; v_call: TRBV7-9; j_call: TRBJ2-1; clone_size: NA; cdr3_nt: TGTGCCAGCAGCTTCCCCCTAGCATTCGAGTTCTTC; cdr3_aa: CASSFPLAFEFF
d_call: NA; v_call: TRBV7-2; j_call: TRBJ2-7; clone_size: NA; cdr3_nt: TGTGCCAGCAGCTTAGTCTGGACAGACCTTTACGAGCAGTACTTC; cdr3_aa: CASSLVWTDLYEQYF
d_call: TRBD1; v_call: TRBV4-2; j_call: TRBJ2-1; clone_size: NA; cdr3_nt: TGTGCCAGCAGCCCTCCAGGGACAGGGAGCCATGAGCAGTTCTTC; cdr3_aa: CASSPPGTGSHEQFF
d_call: TRBD1; v_call: TRBV30; j_call: TRBJ1-2; clone_size: NA; cdr3_nt: TGTGCCTGGAGTGTGGGACAGGGGAAGAGTGGCTACACCTTC; cdr3_aa: CAWSVGQGKSGYTF
d_call: NA; v_call: TRBV5-4; j_call: TRBJ2-7; clone_size: NA; cdr3_nt: TGTGCCAGCAGCTTACGAGGCTGGGCCCAACACTACGAGCAGTACTTC; cdr3_aa: CASSLRGWAQHYEQYF
d_call: TRBD1; v_call: TRBV5-8; j_call: TRBJ1-5; clone_size: NA; cdr3_nt: TGTGCCAGCAGCCTGACAGGGAGTCCCAATCAGCCCCAGCATTTT; cdr3_aa: CASSLTGSPNQPQHF
d_call: TRBD1; v_call: TRBV5-1; j_call: TRBJ1-2; clone_size: NA; cdr3_nt: TGCGCCAGCAGCTTGGGAGGGACAGGGGTTGGAGGCTACACCTTC; cdr3_aa: CASSLGGTGVGGYTF
d_call: NA; v_call: TRBV5-8; j_call: TRBJ1-2; clone_size: once; cdr3_nt: TGTGCCAGCAGCTTGAAAAACAGGGAGGGGTATGGCTACACCTTC; cdr3_aa: CASSLKNREGYGYTF
d_call: NA; v_call: TRBV5-4; j_call: TRBJ2-2; clone_size: NA; cdr3_nt: TGTGCCAGCAGCTTAGAGGGAGTACGCTCCCCCGGGGAGCTGTTTTTT; cdr3_aa: CASSLEGVRSPGELFF
d_call: NA; v_call: TRBV10-2; j_call: TRBJ1-2; clone_size: NA; cdr3_nt: TGCGCCAGCAGAGAGACAGGCGACTATGGCTACACCTTC; cdr3_aa: CASRETGDYGYTF
d_call: TRBD1; v_call: TRBV5-1; j_call: TRBJ2-1; clone_size: NA; cdr3_nt: TGCGCCAGCAGCTTGGAGGGACAGAGCAATGAGCAGTTCTTC; cdr3_aa: CASSLEGQSNEQFF
d_call: TRBD1; v_call: TRBV10-1; j_call: TRBJ2-5; clone_size: NA; cdr3_nt: TGCGCCAGCAGTGAGGCCTGGACAGGGTTGGAGACCCAGTACTTC; cdr3_aa: CASSEAWTGLETQYF
d_call: TRBD2; v_call: TRBV2; j_call: TRBJ2-3; clone_size: NA; cdr3_nt: TGTGCCAGCCTGGGGCGACCGCGGGAGTGGACTAGGGTCGCAGATACGCAGTATTTT; cdr3_aa: CASLGRPREWTRVADTQYF
d_call: TRBD2; v_call: TRBV11-2; j_call: TRBJ2-5; clone_size: NA; cdr3_nt: TGTGCCAGCAGCTTAGGCCAGCGGGGGCCCCAAGAGACCCAGTACTTC; cdr3_aa: CASSLGQRGPQETQYF
d_call: NA; v_call: TRBV4-1; j_call: TRBJ2-2; clone_size: NA; cdr3_nt: TGCGCCAGCAGCCAAGAACTCATGACCGGGGAGCTGTTTTTT; cdr3_aa: CASSQELMTGELFF